The rows below give T cell receptor beta chains drawn from one sample of a study of shared clonotypes between healthy human individuals. Some clones are missing from TCRdb's copy, which holds only in-frame ones; the method was immunoSEQ multiplex PCR. The sample has some 500,000 clones; 79% are singletons. The sequenced material came from PBMCs. These receptors all stem from a woman between 35 and 50 years old in good health. Some clones in this sample may be carry-over from other donors' samples. The CDR3 runs from the conserved cysteine through the conserved F or W. The D gene is left open where the match is weak. A row's size may be missing; if present it is once, few, many or a size class.

V	D	J	size	CDR3	DNA
TRBV30	NA	TRBJ1-3	NA	CAWSSGYSGNTIYF	TGTGCCTGGAGTTCAGGGTACTCTGGAAACACCATATATTTT
TRBV7-9	TRBD2	TRBJ2-1	few	CASGSGTSGNEQFF	TGTGCCAGCGGCTCCGGGACTAGCGGGAATGAGCAGTTCTTC
TRBV14	TRBD2	TRBJ2-1	NA	CASSHYSGSKMNEQFF	TGTGCCAGCAGCCACTACAGCGGGAGCAAGATGAATGAGCAGTTCTTC
TRBV2	TRBD1	TRBJ1-2	NA	CASSAGTGGRDPYF	TGTGCCAGCAGTGCCGGGACAGGGGGACGAGACCCTTACTTC
TRBV29-1	NA	TRBJ2-7	NA	CSVMVYEQYF	TGCAGCGTTATGGTCTACGAGCAGTACTTC
TRBV9	NA	TRBJ2-1	NA	CASRTAGTPGGYNEQFF	TGTGCCAGCAGGACCGCCGGGACACCCGGGGGGTACAATGAGCAGTTCTTC
TRBV27	NA	TRBJ1-1	NA	CASSSGIDYTEAFF	TGTGCCAGCAGTTCAGGGATCGATTACACTGAAGCTTTCTTT
TRBV18	NA	TRBJ2-7	NA	CASSPSDSSYEQYF	TGTGCCAGCTCACCCTCAGACAGCTCCTACGAGCAGTACTTC
TRBV4-2	NA	TRBJ1-2	NA	CASSQVAAGQGYGYTF	TGTGCCAGCAGCCAAGTTGCGGCGGGGCAGGGCTATGGCTACACCTTC
TRBV2	TRBD1	TRBJ1-5	NA	CASSEDRANQPQHF	TGTGCCAGCAGTGAGGACAGGGCCAATCAGCCCCAGCATTTT
TRBV28	NA	TRBJ2-6	NA	CASSTRRSSGANVLTF	TGTGCCAGCAGTACACGACGGAGCTCTGGGGCCAACGTCCTGACTTTC
TRBV14	NA	TRBJ1-1	few	CASSQDPGGNTEAFF	TGTGCCAGCAGCCAAGATCCCGGGGGGAACACTGAAGCTTTCTTT
TRBV5-1	NA	TRBJ2-7	NA	CASSLEGQSYEQYF	TGCGCCAGCAGCTTGGAGGGCCAATCCTACGAGCAGTACTTC
TRBV5-6	NA	TRBJ2-5	NA	CASSPIQTETQYF	TGCGCCAGCAGCCCGATACAGACAGAGACCCAGTACTTC
TRBV28	NA	TRBJ1-4	NA	CASSLTGLVEKLFF	TGTGCCAGCAGTTTAACAGGGCTAGTTGAAAAACTGTTTTTT
TRBV10-3	TRBD2	TRBJ2-1	NA	CAISESGGGRGDNEQFF	TGTGCCATCAGTGAGTCGGGAGGCGGGAGAGGCGACAATGAGCAGTTCTTC
TRBV19	TRBD1	TRBJ1-1	NA	CASSALQGAGNTEAFF	TGTGCCAGTAGCGCCCTACAGGGGGCAGGGAACACTGAAGCTTTCTTT
TRBV28	NA	TRBJ2-3	few	CASLMLSTDTQYF	TGTGCCAGCCTAATGCTTAGCACAGATACGCAGTATTTT
TRBV11-2	TRBD2	TRBJ2-7	NA	CASSWGASGNYEQYF	TGTGCCAGCAGCTGGGGGGCTAGCGGGAACTACGAGCAGTACTTC
TRBV14	NA	TRBJ1-4	few	CASSLLSEGKLFF	TGTGCCAGCAGCCTACTTTCCGAGGGAAAACTGTTTTTT
TRBV9	TRBD2	TRBJ2-1	few	CASSPGLAGGTQNEQFF	TGTGCCAGCAGCCCGGGACTAGCGGGAGGAACTCAGAATGAGCAGTTCTTC
TRBV30	NA	TRBJ2-5	NA	CAWSKLTDQETQYF	TGTGCCTGGAGTAAGCTCACAGACCAAGAGACCCAGTACTTC
TRBV5-1	NA	TRBJ2-7	NA	CASSLNTVSYEQYF	TGCGCCAGCAGCTTGAACACAGTTTCCTACGAGCAGTACTTC
TRBV9	TRBD2	TRBJ2-7	NA	CASSVTSGSYEQYF	TGTGCCAGCAGCGTGACTAGCGGGAGTTACGAGCAGTACTTC
TRBV29-1	NA	TRBJ1-1	NA	CSVARVIMNTEAFF	TGCAGCGTTGCCAGGGTGATCATGAACACTGAAGCTTTCTTT
TRBV7-2	NA	TRBJ2-7	NA	CASSLVGSSYEQYF	TGTGCCAGCAGCTTAGTTGGCAGTTCCTACGAGCAGTACTTC
TRBV18	NA	TRBJ2-1	once	CASSPRGGNQYNEQFF	TGTGCCAGCTCACCCCGAGGCGGTAATCAGTACAATGAGCAGTTCTTC
TRBV28	NA	TRBJ2-7	NA	CASSSIDSYEQYF	TGTGCCAGCAGTTCAATTGACAGCTACGAGCAGTACTTC
TRBV28	NA	TRBJ2-7	NA	CASIKSDSYEQYF	TGTGCCAGCATCAAAAGCGACAGCTACGAGCAGTACTTC
TRBV5-4	TRBD1	TRBJ2-7	NA	CASSLDGQGFYEQYF	TGTGCCAGCAGCTTGGACGGACAGGGTTTCTACGAGCAGTACTTC
TRBV28	TRBD2	TRBJ2-7	NA	CASSLSAGVPYEQYF	TGTGCCAGCAGTTTGTCGGCGGGAGTTCCCTACGAGCAGTACTTC
TRBV2	TRBD1	TRBJ1-5	NA	CASTLPSYRGLQPQHF	TGTGCCAGCACCCTCCCAAGCTACAGGGGGCTTCAGCCCCAGCATTTT
TRBV6-1	TRBD1	TRBJ2-1	NA	CASSPGDRVGEQFF	TGTGCCAGCAGTCCTGGGGACAGGGTTGGTGAGCAGTTCTTC
TRBV21-1	NA	TRBJ1-1	once	CASSKALGRRGDSIVPFPGAFF	TGTGCCAGCAGCAAAGCGTTAGGCCGGAGAGGGGACAGCATAGTCCCCTTCCCTGGGGCTTTCTTT
TRBV4-1	TRBD2	TRBJ2-7	NA	CASSQTSGRQGQYF	TGCGCCAGCAGCCAAACTAGCGGGAGGCAGGGGCAGTACTTC
TRBV7-2	NA	TRBJ1-1	NA	CASRPDRQNTEAFF	TGTGCCAGCAGGCCCGACAGGCAGAACACTGAAGCTTTCTTT
TRBV29-1	NA	TRBJ2-5	NA	CSVGAMGPPYQETQYF	TGCAGCGTTGGGGCAATGGGACCTCCGTACCAAGAGACCCAGTACTTC
TRBV28	NA	TRBJ1-2	NA	CASKAPGQGRYGYTF	TGTGCCAGCAAAGCCCCCGGGCAGGGACGGTATGGCTACACCTTC
TRBV6-6	NA	TRBJ2-5	once	CASSSPRGRFETQYF	TGTGCCAGCAGCTCGCCTCGGGGGCGCTTTGAGACCCAGTACTTC
TRBV18	NA	TRBJ2-3	NA	CASSPTTLGADTQYF	TGTGCCAGCTCACCCACTACCCTCGGGGCAGATACGCAGTATTTT
TRBV29-1	TRBD1	TRBJ1-1	NA	CSGQGAAPEAFF	TGCAGCGGACAGGGGGCGGCGCCTGAAGCTTTCTTT
TRBV2	NA	TRBJ2-3	NA	CASSGNTQYF	TGTGCCAGCAGCGGGAACACGCAGTATTTT
TRBV11-2	NA	TRBJ1-3	NA	CASSSSNTIYF	TGTGCCAGCAGCTCCTCTAACACCATATATTTT
TRBV9	TRBD1	TRBJ1-5	few	CASSVSGQENQPQHF	TGTGCCAGCAGCGTTTCGGGACAGGAGAATCAGCCCCAGCATTTT
TRBV5-5	NA	TRBJ2-7	few	CASSSGYEQYF	TGTGCCAGCAGCTCGGGGTACGAGCAGTACTTC
TRBV9	TRBD1	TRBJ1-4	many	CASSTGATNEKLFF	TGTGCCAGCAGTACAGGGGCAACTAATGAAAAACTGTTTTTT
TRBV15	NA	TRBJ1-5	NA	CATSRVGGTNQPQHF	TGTGCCACCAGCAGAGTCGGGGGAACCAATCAGCCCCAGCATTTT
TRBV7-2	TRBD1	TRBJ2-1	NA	CASSLQDRGLKQFF	TGTGCCAGCAGCTTACAGGACAGGGGCCTAAAGCAGTTCTTC
TRBV29-1	NA	TRBJ2-1	NA	CSVAYGGFSYNEQFF	TGCAGCGTTGCTTACGGGGGTTTCTCCTACAATGAGCAGTTCTTC
TRBV6-5	TRBD1	TRBJ1-2	NA	CASSATGQSYGYTF	TGTGCCAGCAGTGCGACAGGGCAGTCGTATGGCTACACCTTC
TRBV7-2	NA	TRBJ1-1	few	CASSLVADGRAFF	TGTGCCAGCAGCTTAGTTGCAGATGGGCGAGCTTTCTTT
TRBV5-4	NA	TRBJ2-7	NA	CASSSPQLSSYEQYF	TGTGCCAGCAGCTCACCTCAGCTGAGCTCCTACGAGCAGTACTTC
TRBV6-5	NA	TRBJ2-2	NA	CASRPPQNTGELFF	TGTGCCAGCAGGCCTCCTCAGAACACCGGGGAGCTGTTTTTT
TRBV11-2	TRBD1	TRBJ2-1	NA	CASSSHRDRGNEQFF	TGTGCCAGCAGCTCGCACCGGGACAGGGGGAATGAGCAGTTCTTC